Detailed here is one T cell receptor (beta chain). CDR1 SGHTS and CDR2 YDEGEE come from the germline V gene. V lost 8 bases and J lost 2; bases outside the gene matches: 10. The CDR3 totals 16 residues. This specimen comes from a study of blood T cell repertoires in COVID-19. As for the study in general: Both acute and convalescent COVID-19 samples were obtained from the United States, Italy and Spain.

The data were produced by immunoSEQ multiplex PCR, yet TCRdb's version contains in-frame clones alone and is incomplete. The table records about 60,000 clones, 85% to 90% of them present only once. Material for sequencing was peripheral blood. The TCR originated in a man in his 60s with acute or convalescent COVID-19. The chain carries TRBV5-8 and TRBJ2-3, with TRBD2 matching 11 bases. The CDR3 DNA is TGTGCCAGTACCCGCACTAGCGGGAGTTTCACAGATACGCAGTATTTT. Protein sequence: CASTRTSGSFTDTQYF.